This TCR beta chain was captured by sequencing in a study of OX40 agonist ivuxolimab in advanced cancers. Looking at the study overall: Those enrolled were roughly 80% male, with a mean age of roughly 60 years and ages from about 20 to 79. Whole-study results and caveats: It was also the case that some nonresponders had low normalized T-cell clonal expansion. The study found that CD8+ T cells averaged more expanded clones than CD4+.

In the case of this clone: Its antigen remains unknown.

The method was immunoSEQ multiplex PCR; TCRdb's version includes in-frame clones alone and lacks a portion of them. The repertoire includes approximately 5,000 clones, approximately 64% of them detected once, and around 50% sits in the top ten. CDR1 and CDR2 from the germline V gene are SEHNR and FQNEAQ (reference sequence). The CDR3 totals 18 residues. The V segment lost 6 bases and the J segment 4 bases; nucleotides outside the gene matches: 14. V is TRBV7-9 and J is TRBJ2-3; 12 positions match TRBD2. The receptor's source is an adult with an advanced solid tumor such as melanoma, head and neck, liver or kidney cancer. The specimen comprised CD4+ or CD8+ T cells sorted from blood, sampled in a trial of the OX40 agonist ivuxolimab. The CDR3 DNA sequence: TGTGCCAGCAGTACCACCCTCGGACTAGCGGGAAAGGCAGATACGCAGTATTTT. Protein: CASSTTLGLAGKADTQYF.